In its sample, the clone carrying this T cell receptor (beta chain) was seen a few times. Antigen: not known. This sample stems from a study of blood T cells in healthy people across ages. General study findings and limits: Older age coincided with a roughly linear decline in TCR beta diversity per million T cells.

Then a second PCR, running roughly 6 to 11 cycles, was carried out with a sample-barcoded 5' primer and a J-beta primer mix. Every cDNA molecule bore a tag from a template-switch adaptor containing 12 random nucleotides. TCRdb fed the 5' RACE reads into MiXCR, producing one record per CDR3 protein. The table has 1.4 million or so distinct CDR3 sequences, approximately 42% seen once. Sequencing was done on a sample of blood. The origin of this receptor is a woman under 30 in good health.

CDR3 loop: CASSVTRSGEDEQYF. DNA of the CDR3: TGTGCCAGCAGTGTTACTAGGTCGGGTGAAGACGAGCAGTACTTC. This chain connects TRBV7-9 to TRBJ2-7, with a weak D call TRBD2 (5 bases). This CDR3 is built from 15 residues. In germline, CDR1 is SEHNR, CDR2 FQNEAQ (reference sequence). V was pared by 6 bases and J by 5 bases, with 20 bases between. Full variable domain (rest looked up from reference TRBV7-9 and TRBJ2-7): DTGVSQNPRHKITKRGQNVTFRCDPISEHNRLYWYRQTLGQGPEFLTYFQNEAQLEKSRLLSDRFSAERPKGSFSTLEIQRTEQGDSAMYLCASSVTRSGEDEQYFGPGTRLTVT.